This passage covers 31 T cell receptor beta chains from one sample sequenced in a study of control samples from healthy donors and cancer patients. Assay: immunoSEQ multiplex PCR; the TCRdb copy retains only in-frame clones and omits some. The table includes 70,000 to 80,000 clones, about 90% detected once. The specimen sequenced was blood. These receptors were collected from a woman aged 45-60 years in good health.

J is TRBJ2-3 and V is TRBV5-5; D is undetermined. V dropped 2 bases and J dropped 0 bases, with 7 bases sitting between them. This CDR3 region has 14 residues. Germline V gives CDR1 SGHKS, CDR2 YYEKEE (reference sequence). CDR3 DNA: TGTGCCAGCAGCTTATACAGCAGCACAGATACGCAGTATTTT. Amino acids: CASSLYSSTDTQYF.

This chain links TRBV28 with TRBJ1-2; tentative D call: TRBD1 (6 bases). CDR1 is MDHEN, CDR2 SYDVKM, per germline. V gave up 8 bases and J gave up 0 bases, with 13 bases separating them. The CDR3 consists of 14 residues. Here the CDR3 reads CASRGQGTNYGYTF. CDR3 DNA: TGTGCCAGCCGCGGGCAGGGGACTAACTATGGCTACACCTTC.

The chain combines TRBV5-1 with TRBJ2-6, with D hard to call. Trimming removed 2 bases from V and 0 bases from J, with 9 bases in between. The CDR3 is 16 residues long. CDR1 is SGHRS, CDR2 YFSETQ, per germline. CDR3 nucleotide sequence: TGCGCCAGCAGCTTACGATCGAGCTCTGGGGCCAACGTCCTGACTTTC. It codes for CASSLRSSSGANVLTF.

The chain combines TRBV7-9 with TRBJ2-5; 12 bases line up with TRBD1. V shed 0 bases and J 5 bases; nucleotides not matched to a gene: 4. This CDR3 is 16 amino acids long. The germline V gene encodes CDR1 SEHNR and CDR2 FQNEAQ (reference sequence). CDR3: CASSLAGTGGRETQYF. DNA for the CDR3: TGTGCCAGCAGCTTAGCGGGGACAGGGGGCAGGGAGACCCAGTACTTC. The full variable domain, completed using reference TRBV7-9 and TRBJ2-5, is DTGVSQNPRHKITKRGQNVTFRCDPISEHNRLYWYRQTLGQGPEFLTYFQNEAQLEKSRLLSDRFSAERPKGSFSTLEIQRTEQGDSAMYLCASSLAGTGGRETQYFGPGTRLLVL.

This clone was detected only once. For the CDR3, the DNA is TGCGCCAGCAGCCAAGGGACTAGCGGGAGGGAGACCCAGTACTTC. Its translation: CASSQGTSGRETQYF. V is TRBV4-1 and J is TRBJ2-5; 14 bases line up with TRBD2. Unmatched junction bases numbered 0, after V lost 1 base and J lost 5 bases. The CDR3 sequence is 15 residues long. CDR1 is MGHRA, CDR2 YSYEKL, per germline.

V and J are TRBV30 and TRBJ2-1, with TRBD2 as a possible D gene (6 bases). CDR1 GTSNPN and CDR2 SVGIG come from the germline V gene (reference sequence). The CDR3 contains 12 residues. The V and J ends lost 4 bases and 7 bases respectively, with 11 bases between them. CDR3 sequence reads: CAWTPGSNEQFF. Here the CDR3 DNA reads TGTGCCTGGACCCCCGGGAGTAATGAGCAGTTCTTC. The variable domain in full, completed from reference TRBV30 and TRBJ2-1, reads SQTIHQWPATLVQPVGSPLSLECTVEGTSNPNLYWYRQAAGRGLQLLFYSVGIGQISSEVPQNLSASRPQDRQFILSSKKLLLSDSGFYLCAWTPGSNEQFFGPGTRLTVL.

The chain couples TRBV10-3 to TRBJ2-7; D possibly matches TRBD1 or TRBD2 (5 bases each). Trimming stripped 0 bases from V and 7 bases from J, with 16 bases between. This CDR3 contains 15 residues. Looked up from germline, CDR1 is ENHRY and CDR2 is SYGVKD. DNA of the CDR3: TGTGCCATCAGTGAGTCGGGGGTCGGGGTTACAGAGCAGTACTTC. This gives the protein CAISESGVGVTEQYF.

The sample holds a few counts of this clone. Other nucleotide sequences in the sample specify the same CDR3. CDR3 DNA sequence: TGTGCCAGCAGCCCTCAGGGGGCCGGGGAGCTGTTTTTT. It encodes CASSPQGAGELFF. The rearrangement joins TRBV7-9 to TRBJ2-2, with 7 bases matching TRBD1. CDR1 and CDR2 from the germline V gene are SEHNR and FQNEAQ (reference sequence). V was pared by 5 bases and J by 6 bases, with 3 bases of the junction left unmatched. The CDR3 length is 13 residues. The whole variable domain, remainder taken from reference TRBV7-9 and TRBJ2-2, is DTGVSQNPRHKITKRGQNVTFRCDPISEHNRLYWYRQTLGQGPEFLTYFQNEAQLEKSRLLSDRFSAERPKGSFSTLEIQRTEQGDSAMYLCASSPQGAGELFFGEGSRLTVL.

CDR3 coding DNA: TGCAGTGCTAGACACGGGGCCGAGCAGTACTTC. Its translation: CSARHGAEQYF. This chain joins TRBV20-1 and TRBJ2-7; D could derive from TRBD1 or TRBD2 (5 bases each). V gave up 2 bases and J gave up 6 bases, with 8 bases separating them. CDR1 and CDR2 (germline): DFQATT, SNEGSKA (reference sequence). The CDR3 is 11 amino acids.

Only one count was recorded for this clone. CDR3 coding DNA: TGTGCCAGCAGCTACGGATCCCAAACTATTGGCTACACCTTC. It specifies CASSYGSQTIGYTF. The chain joins TRBV28 to TRBJ1-2; D is undetermined. The CDR3 contains 14 residues. Germline assignment: CDR1 MDHEN and CDR2 SYDVKM. Trimming removed 6 bases from V and 7 bases from J, with 18 bases in between.

This chain links TRBV18 with TRBJ2-7; no clear D. Germline CDR1 KGHSH, CDR2 LQKENI. The CDR3 length is 17 residues. V was pared by 2 bases and J by 0 bases, with 17 bases between. CDR3: CASSPVGPPTPSYEQYF. As DNA, the CDR3 is TGTGCCAGCTCACCAGTCGGACCACCCACCCCCTCCTACGAGCAGTACTTC.

The J gene is TRBJ2-1, the V gene TRBV27; D is undetermined. With 3 bases removed from V and 5 bases from J, the gap between germline ends came to 8 bases. Germline V gene sequence: CDR1 MNHEY, CDR2 SMNVEV (reference sequence). The CDR3 length is 13 residues. CDR3 sequence: CASSLVLHNEQFF. The CDR3 DNA is TGTGCCAGCAGTTTGGTCTTACACAATGAGCAGTTCTTC.

The genes are TRBV7-9 and TRBJ2-3; perhaps TRBD1 as D (5 bases). The CDR3 is made up of 16 amino acids. The V gene lost 5 bases and the J gene lost 2 bases, with 17 bases spanning the gap. Germline V gives CDR1 SEHNR, CDR2 FQNEAQ (reference sequence). For the CDR3, the DNA is TGTGCCAGCAGCCCCCCGAGTCGAGGACACACAGATACGCAGTATTTT. Its protein is CASSPPSRGHTDTQYF.

V is TRBV3-1 (or the pseudogene TRBV3-2) and J is TRBJ1-3, with D possibly TRBD1 on 5 matching bases. Trimming took 5 bases from V and 1 from J, leaving 9 bases between them. The CDR3 has 14 amino acids. Per the germline V gene, CDR1 is LGHDT and CDR2 is YNNKEL (reference sequence). The CDR3 loop reads CASSAGLSGNTIYF. The CDR3, as DNA: TGTGCCAGCAGCGCAGGGTTGTCTGGAAACACCATATATTTT.

The rearrangement uses TRBV27 and TRBJ2-6; D uncertain. Germline loops: CDR1 MNHEY, CDR2 SMNVEV (reference sequence). Between the trimmed V and J ends, which lost 3 bases and 4 bases, there was a span of 13 bases. This CDR3 contains 16 residues. The CDR3 nucleotides are TGTGCCAGCAGTTTCTATTCTGCGAACGGGGCCAACGTCCTGACTTTC. This sequence encodes CASSFYSANGANVLTF.

This rearrangement joins TRBV19 to TRBJ1-2; 9 nucleotides agree with TRBD1. This CDR3 is built from 14 residues. V lost 4 bases to trimming and J lost 4 bases; unmatched junction nucleotides: 4. Germline V lookup: CDR1 LNHDA, CDR2 SQIVND (reference sequence). DNA of the CDR3: TGTGCCAGTAGTAGAACAGGGGGCACCTATGGCTACACCTTC. This encodes CASSRTGGTYGYTF.

The chain is built from TRBV28 and TRBJ2-1, with TRBD2 matching 8 bases. CDR3 length equals 17 residues. V lost 5 bases to trimming and J lost 0 bases; unmatched junction nucleotides: 9. Germline CDR1 is MDHEN and CDR2 is SYDVKM. The CDR3 sequence is CASSRSSSGPSYNEQFF. The CDR3 region has the DNA TGTGCCAGCAGTCGGTCTTCTAGCGGGCCCTCCTACAATGAGCAGTTCTTC.

This clone has a single count. The chain couples TRBV6-5 to TRBJ1-4; 7 bases map to TRBD1. This CDR3 is 15 amino acids long. With V trimmed by 5 bases and J by 5 bases, 8 bases remained unmatched. Germline CDR1 is MNHEY and CDR2 is SVGAGI. The CDR3 nucleotides read TGTGCCAGCAGTACAACCGGGACAGTGAATGAAAAACTGTTTTTT. Translated, it gives CASSTTGTVNEKLFF.

The chain joins TRBV10-3 to TRBJ2-5, with TRBD1 matching 9 bases. The V gene end was trimmed by 5 bases and the J gene end by 5 bases; junction bases not matched to a gene: 9. The CDR3 extends over 15 amino acids. Germline-derived CDR1 and CDR2 are ENHRY and SYGVKD. The CDR3 region is CAISSGTGTWETQYF. DNA of the CDR3: TGTGCCATCAGTTCCGGGACAGGGACTTGGGAGACCCAGTACTTC.

This chain connects TRBV5-1 to TRBJ2-7; 7 positions match TRBD1. With V trimmed by 0 bases and J by 2 bases, 2 bases remained unmatched. Germline-derived CDR1 and CDR2 are SGHRS and YFSETQ. The CDR3 is made up of 14 amino acids. CDR3 residues: CASSLGTGPYEQYF. CDR3 nucleotides: TGCGCCAGCAGCTTGGGGACAGGACCCTACGAGCAGTACTTC.

CDR3 coding DNA: TGTGCCAGCAGTCCGACCCGGGGAGGCGGGGAAAAACTGTTTTTT. Its protein product is CASSPTRGGGEKLFF. The chain uses TRBV27 and TRBJ1-4, with D uncertain. The germline CDR1 and CDR2 sequences are MNHEY and SMNVEV (reference sequence). This CDR3 has 15 residues. Trimming pared 5 bases from V and 8 bases from J, leaving 18 bases between.

In its sample, this clone was seen a few times. The chain uses TRBV7-2 and TRBJ1-2; D is uncertain. The CDR3 is 14 amino acids. V shed 1 base and J shed 6 bases, with 12 bases lying between them. Germline V CDR1 and CDR2: SGHTA, FQGNSA. The CDR3 bases are TGTGCCAGCAGCTTAGAAGAATTCGTTAATGGCTACACCTTC. This sequence encodes CASSLEEFVNGYTF.

The chain links TRBV5-1 to TRBJ2-6; tentatively, D is TRBD1 (6 bases). Germline CDR1 SGHRS, CDR2 YFSETQ. CDR3 length: 15 residues. Trimming left V 3 bases short and J 2 bases short, with 9 bases between. In DNA, the CDR3 is TGCGCCAGCAGCTCACAGGGAACTGGGGCCAACGTCCTGACTTTC. Its protein is CASSSQGTGANVLTF.

This clone has just a few counts. The genes are TRBV2 and TRBJ1-4; TRBD1 might be the D (6 bases). Trimming removed 6 bases from V and 7 bases from J, with 15 bases in between. Looked up from germline, CDR1 is SNHLY and CDR2 is FYNNEI. This CDR3 spans 14 amino acids. In DNA form, the CDR3 reads TGTGCCAGCAGGGAACAGGGTAGAGGTGAAAAACTGTTTTTT. Translation: CASREQGRGEKLFF.

The rearrangement links TRBV30 to TRBJ2-1; TRBD1 matches 10 bases. Trimming removed 5 bases from V and 9 bases from J; junction bases left unmatched: 10. The CDR3 loop spans 14 amino acids. Germline values: CDR1 GTSNPN, CDR2 SVGIG (reference sequence). CDR3 DNA sequence: TGTGCCTGGTACCCGGGACAGGGGAATGTTGAGCAGTTCTTC. Translation gives CAWYPGQGNVEQFF.

The rearrangement joins TRBV6-5 to TRBJ2-3; 11 bases align to TRBD2. Germline CDR1 reads MNHEY; CDR2 reads SVGAGI. This CDR3 is 15 amino acids long. The V gene end was trimmed by 4 bases and the J gene end by 3 bases; junction bases not matched to a gene: 3. The CDR3 protein is CASSLTSGTTDTQYF. In nucleotides, the CDR3 is TGTGCCAGCAGTTTGACTAGCGGGACAACAGATACGCAGTATTTT.

This clone has a single count. The chain has TRBV5-6 and TRBJ2-1; 14 bases match TRBD2. The junction had 8 bases not matched to a gene; V was cut back by 2 bases and J by 7 bases. The CDR3 extends over 17 amino acids. Germline V CDR1 and CDR2: SGHDT, YYEEEE. CDR3 sequence reads: CASSLATGTSGRNEQFF. The CDR3 nucleotides are TGTGCCAGCAGCTTAGCTACCGGGACTAGCGGGAGAAATGAGCAGTTCTTC.

The gene calls are TRBV2 and TRBJ1-5; no firm D call. Per germline, CDR1 SNHLY and CDR2 FYNNEI. V was trimmed by 6 bases and J by 4 bases, leaving 13 bases between them. CDR3 size: 14 residues. CDR3 DNA sequence: TGTGCCAGCAGAAGGATGGACGGAAATCAGCCCCAGCATTTT. Translated, it gives CASRRMDGNQPQHF.

This clone is a singleton in its sample. This chain joins TRBV10-3 and TRBJ2-1, with TRBD2 matching 14 bases. The CDR3 sequence is 19 residues long. CDR1 and CDR2 (germline): ENHRY, SYGVKD. J lost 2 bases, V lost 3 bases, and 9 bases had no gene match. The CDR3 nucleotides are TGTGCCATCAGTGACTGGGGACTAGCGGGAGAAGGGACCTACAATGAGCAGTTCTTC. Amino acid sequence: CAISDWGLAGEGTYNEQFF.

The genes are TRBV7-8 and TRBJ1-5, with a possible D match to TRBD1 (5 bases). The germline CDR1 and CDR2 sequences are SGHVS and FQNEAQ. V shed 1 base and J shed 6 bases, with 10 bases lying between them. The CDR3 contains 14 residues. This chain's CDR3 is CASSLGRVPQPQHF. For the CDR3, the DNA is TGTGCCAGCAGCTTAGGCAGGGTCCCTCAGCCCCAGCATTTT. Supplemented by reference TRBV7-8 and TRBJ1-5, the full variable domain reads GAGVSQSPRYKVAKRGQDVALRCDPISGHVSLFWYQQALGQGPEFLTYFQNEAQLDKSGLPSDRFFAERPEGSVSTLKIQRTQQEDSAVYLCASSLGRVPQPQHFGDGTRLSIL.

The chain couples TRBV20-1 to TRBJ2-5; 8 bases agree with TRBD2. V shed 3 bases and J 5 bases; nucleotides not matched to a gene: 2. The CDR3 runs to 12 residues. Germline CDR1 DFQATT, CDR2 SNEGSKA (reference sequence). The CDR3 nucleotides are TGCAGTGCTAGTCGGGGGGGGGAGACCCAGTACTTC. As protein: CSASRGGETQYF.